The sequence of this T cell receptor beta chain was determined in a study of blood T cell repertoires in COVID-19. The data were produced by immunoSEQ multiplex PCR, yet TCRdb's version contains in-frame clones alone and is incomplete. The repertoire holds around 130,000 clones, roughly 75% seen once, with 16% in the top ten. Germline-derived CDR1 and CDR2 are SGHRS and YFSETQ. This CDR3 contains 15 residues. With 1 base clipped from V and 4 bases from J, the junction kept 4 bases outside the gene matches. This clone turned up a few times. The chain couples TRBV5-1 to TRBJ2-5; 10 nucleotides agree with TRBD2. This TCR was recovered from a man aged 55 to 70 with active or convalescent COVID-19. What was sequenced was peripheral blood. CDR3 DNA: TGCGCCAGCAGCTTGAGCGGGAGGGCTGGAGAGACCCAGTACTTC. Its protein is CASSLSGRAGETQYF.